This TCR beta chain was sequenced in a study of blood T cells in healthy people across ages. Study-level background: Capture via template switching afforded approximately one barcoded beta molecule per two T cells. General observations from the study: Per million T cells, TCR beta diversity dropped about linearly as age rose.

To note about this clonotype: Its antigen remains unknown.

A second roughly 6 to 12 cycle PCR used barcoded and J-beta primers. Through a template-switch adaptor with 12 random nucleotides, each cDNA molecule received a tag. TCRdb recomputed calls from the 5' RACE reads with MiXCR, one row per CDR3 protein. Of about 1.7 million distinct CDR3 sequences detected, 25% to 30% appear once; the ten largest clones hold 7.7%. Healthy Caucasians from Russia aged about 6 to 95 served as donors. The CDR3 contains 15 residues. Trimming shortened V by 4 bases and J by 6 bases, and 17 bases separated the two germline ends. CDR1 is SGDLS and CDR2 is YYNGEE in the germline V gene.

The rearrangement uses TRBV9 and TRBJ2-4, with D possibly being TRBD1 or TRBD2 (6 bases each). This receptor was taken from a woman aged 25 to 39 in good health. Sequences were obtained from blood. The CDR3 sequence is CASSRGPGATNIQYF. CDR3 DNA: TGTGCCAGCAGCCGAGGGCCGGGGGCGACAAACATTCAGTACTTC.